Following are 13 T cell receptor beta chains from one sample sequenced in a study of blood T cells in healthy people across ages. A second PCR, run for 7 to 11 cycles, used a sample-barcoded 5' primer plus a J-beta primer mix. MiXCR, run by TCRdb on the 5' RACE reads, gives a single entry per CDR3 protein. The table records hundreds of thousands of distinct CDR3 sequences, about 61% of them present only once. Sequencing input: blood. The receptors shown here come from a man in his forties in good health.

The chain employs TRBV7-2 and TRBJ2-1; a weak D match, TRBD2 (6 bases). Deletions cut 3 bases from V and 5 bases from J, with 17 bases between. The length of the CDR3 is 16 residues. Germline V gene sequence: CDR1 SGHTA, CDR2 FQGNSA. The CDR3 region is CASSLIGGANHNEQFF. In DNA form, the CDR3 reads TGTGCCAGCAGCTTGATCGGAGGGGCAAACCACAATGAGCAGTTCTTC.

The CDR3 nucleotides are TGTGCCAGCGGATCCCACGAAACAGGGGGAGGTTCACCCCTCCACTTT. Residues: CASGSHETGGGSPLHF. The gene calls are TRBV7-8 and TRBJ1-6; 8 bases map to TRBD1. CDR3 length equals 16 residues. The J segment lost 9 bases and the V segment lost 8 bases, leaving 15 bases of the junction unmatched. Germline assignment: CDR1 SGHVS and CDR2 FQNEAQ.

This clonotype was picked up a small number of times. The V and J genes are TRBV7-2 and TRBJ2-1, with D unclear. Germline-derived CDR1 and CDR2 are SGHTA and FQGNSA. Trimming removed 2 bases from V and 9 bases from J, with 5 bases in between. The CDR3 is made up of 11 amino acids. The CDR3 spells CASSLILEQFF. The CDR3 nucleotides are TGTGCCAGCAGCTTAATACTTGAGCAGTTCTTC.

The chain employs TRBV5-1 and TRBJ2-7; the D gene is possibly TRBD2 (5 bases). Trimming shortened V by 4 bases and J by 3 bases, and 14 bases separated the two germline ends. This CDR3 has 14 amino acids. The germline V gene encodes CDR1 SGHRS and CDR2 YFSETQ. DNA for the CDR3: TGCGCCAGCAGCGGGGAGACTGAAGGCTACGAGCAGTACTTC. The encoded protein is CASSGETEGYEQYF. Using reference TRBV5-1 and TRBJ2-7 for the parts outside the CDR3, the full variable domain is KAGVTQTPRYLIKTRGQQVTLSCSPISGHRSVSWYQQTPGQGLQFLFEYFSETQRNKGNFPGRFSGRQFSNSRSEMNVSTLELGDSALYLCASSGETEGYEQYFGPGTRLTVT.

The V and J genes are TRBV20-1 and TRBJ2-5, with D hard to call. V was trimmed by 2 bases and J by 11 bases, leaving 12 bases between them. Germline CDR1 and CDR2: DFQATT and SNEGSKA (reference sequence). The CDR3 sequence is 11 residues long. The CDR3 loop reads CSARYGSEQYF. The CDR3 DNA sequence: TGCAGTGCTAGATATGGCAGTGAGCAGTACTTC.

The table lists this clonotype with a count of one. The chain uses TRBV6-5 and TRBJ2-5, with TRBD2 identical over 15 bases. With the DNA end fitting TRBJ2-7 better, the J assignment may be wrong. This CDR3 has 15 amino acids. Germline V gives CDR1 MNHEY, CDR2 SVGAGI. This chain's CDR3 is CASSYEGLAGGEQYF. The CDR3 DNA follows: TGTGCCAGCAGTTACGAGGGACTAGCGGGAGGCGAGCAGTACTTC.

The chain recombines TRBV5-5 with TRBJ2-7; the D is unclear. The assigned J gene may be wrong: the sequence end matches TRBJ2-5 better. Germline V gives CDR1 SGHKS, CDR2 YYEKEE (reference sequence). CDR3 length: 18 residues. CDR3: CASSFRQAFTLALETQYF. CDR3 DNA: TGTGCCAGCAGCTTTCGTCAGGCTTTTACTCTGGCACTAGAGACCCAGTACTTC.

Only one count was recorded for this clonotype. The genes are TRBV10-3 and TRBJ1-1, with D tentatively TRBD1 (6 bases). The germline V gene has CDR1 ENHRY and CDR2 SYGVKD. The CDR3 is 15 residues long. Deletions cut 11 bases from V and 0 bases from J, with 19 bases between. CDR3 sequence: CASRGGQTLNTEAFF. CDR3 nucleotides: TGTGCCTCAAGGGGCGGACAGACCTTGAACACTGAAGCTTTCTTT.

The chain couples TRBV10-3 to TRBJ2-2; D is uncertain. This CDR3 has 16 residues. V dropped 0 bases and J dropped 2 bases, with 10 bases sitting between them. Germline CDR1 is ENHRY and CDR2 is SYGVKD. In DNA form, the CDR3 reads TGTGCCATCAGTGAGTCGACTGAGGCTAACACCGGGGAGCTGTTTTTT. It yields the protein CAISESTEANTGELFF.

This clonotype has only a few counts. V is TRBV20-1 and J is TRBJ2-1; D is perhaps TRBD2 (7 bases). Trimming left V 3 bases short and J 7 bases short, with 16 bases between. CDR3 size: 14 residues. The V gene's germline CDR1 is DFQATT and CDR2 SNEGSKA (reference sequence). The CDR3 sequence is CSARFGRGKNEQFF. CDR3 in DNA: TGCAGTGCTAGGTTTGGGAGGGGGAAAAATGAGCAGTTCTTC.

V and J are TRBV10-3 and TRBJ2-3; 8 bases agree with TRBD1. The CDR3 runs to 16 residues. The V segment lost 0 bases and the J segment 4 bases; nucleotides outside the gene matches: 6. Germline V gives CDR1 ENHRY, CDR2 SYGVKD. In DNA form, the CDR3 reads TGTGCCATCAGTGAGTCGACAGGGGTACGGCCAGATACGCAGTATTTT. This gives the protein CAISESTGVRPDTQYF.

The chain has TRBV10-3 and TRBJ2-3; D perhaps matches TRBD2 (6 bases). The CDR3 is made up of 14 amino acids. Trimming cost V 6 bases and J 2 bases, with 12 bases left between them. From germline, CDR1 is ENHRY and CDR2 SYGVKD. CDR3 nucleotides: TGTGCCATCAGCGGCGGACTATTCACAGATACGCAGTATTTT. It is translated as CAISGGLFTDTQYF.

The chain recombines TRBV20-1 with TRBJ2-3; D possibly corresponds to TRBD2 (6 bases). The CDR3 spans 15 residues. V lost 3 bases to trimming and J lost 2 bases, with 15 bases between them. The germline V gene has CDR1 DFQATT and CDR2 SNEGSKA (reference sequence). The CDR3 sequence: CSARGTAGNTDTQYF. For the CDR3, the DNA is TGCAGTGCTAGGGGAACTGCGGGGAACACAGATACGCAGTATTTT.